This T cell receptor beta chain was captured in a study of cytomegalovirus exposure and HLA in healthy donors. Study outcomes and limitations: The authors later linked a missense DCLRE1C variant to TCR beta V- and J-gene trimming.

About this clone itself: Its target is unknown.

Trimming removed 6 bases from V and 4 bases from J, with 18 bases in between. CDR3 size: 16 residues. Germline V lookup: CDR1 LGHNT, CDR2 FRNRAP. It was with 60 Vbeta and 13 Jbeta primers that the PCR ran. TCRdb's copy holds only in-frame clones and misses some; the assay was immunoSEQ multiplex PCR. Of 60,000 or so clones in the sample, 75% were seen once. Sequenced material: PBMCs. This clonotype was sampled from a woman aged 40 to 50 in good health and CMV-seropositive. This chain joins TRBV12-5 and TRBJ2-2; tentatively, D is TRBD1 (6 bases). This CDR3 reads CASGPNRDPGTGELFF. CDR3 sequence (DNA): TGTGCTAGTGGCCCTAACAGGGACCCAGGCACCGGGGAGCTGTTTTTT.